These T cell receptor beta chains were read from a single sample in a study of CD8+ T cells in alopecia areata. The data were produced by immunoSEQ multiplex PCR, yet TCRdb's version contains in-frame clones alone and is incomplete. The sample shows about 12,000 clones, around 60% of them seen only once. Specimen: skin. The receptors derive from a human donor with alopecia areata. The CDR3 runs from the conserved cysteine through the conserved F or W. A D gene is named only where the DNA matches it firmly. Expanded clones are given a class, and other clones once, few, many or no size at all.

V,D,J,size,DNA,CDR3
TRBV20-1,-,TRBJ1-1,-,TGCAGTGCTAGGGCGGGGACTGAAGCTTTCTTT,CSARAGTEAFF
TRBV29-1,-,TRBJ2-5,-,TGCAGCGTTGAAGCTACACAACAAGAGACCCAGTACTTC,CSVEATQQETQYF
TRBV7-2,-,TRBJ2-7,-,TGTGCCAGCAGCTTAGGCCAGCTACCCGAGCAGTACTTC,CASSLGQLPEQYF
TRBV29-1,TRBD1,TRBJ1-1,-,TGCAGCGCCCCGGGGCGGGACAGGGGGTTAATCGGTGAAGCTTTCTTT,CSAPGRDRGLIGEAFF
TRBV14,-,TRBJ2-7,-,TGTGCCAGCAGCCAATTGTCAGGGAGCTCCTACGAGCAGTACTTC,CASSQLSGSSYEQYF
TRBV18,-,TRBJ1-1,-,TGTGCCAGCTCCTCCGACTCAAACACTGAAGCTTTCTTT,CASSSDSNTEAFF
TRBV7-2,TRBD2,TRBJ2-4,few,TGTGCCAGCAGCTTAGGACTAGCGGGAGTAAACATTCAGTACTTC,CASSLGLAGVNIQYF
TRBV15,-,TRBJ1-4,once,TGTGCCACCAGCCTTCAGCACGGCAGGACAGTAGGAAAACTGTTTTTT,CATSLQHGRTVGKLFF
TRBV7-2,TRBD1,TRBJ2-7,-,TGTGCCAGCGCTCATGGCGGGACAGGGGGTAACGAGCAGTACTTC,CASAHGGTGGNEQYF
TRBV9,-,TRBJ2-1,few,TGTGCCAGCAGCGTAGTACAGTTTTCAAATGAGCAGTTCTTC,CASSVVQFSNEQFF
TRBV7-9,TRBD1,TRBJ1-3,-,TGTGCCAGCAGCTTAGGCGTTACAGGGGGACACACCATATATTTT,CASSLGVTGGHTIYF
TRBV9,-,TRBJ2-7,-,TGTGCCAGCAGCCAAACCGGGACCGCCTACGAGCAGTACTTC,CASSQTGTAYEQYF
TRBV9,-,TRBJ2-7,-,TGTGCCAGCGGCGTATATGGGGGTTCGAACGAGCAGTACTTC,CASGVYGGSNEQYF
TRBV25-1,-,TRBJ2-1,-,TGTGCCAGCAGTGATCAGCAGGGCCCAACCGAGCAGTTCTTC,CASSDQQGPTEQFF
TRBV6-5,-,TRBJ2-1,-,TGTGCCAGCAGTTTGACACTGCGGGATTATGAGCAGTTCTTC,CASSLTLRDYEQFF
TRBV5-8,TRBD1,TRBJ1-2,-,TGTGCCAGGGAGGGGGCGAGATATGGCTACACCTTC,CAREGARYGYTF
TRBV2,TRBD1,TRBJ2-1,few,TGTGCCAGCAACCGCCAACAGGGGTTGGATCAGTTCTTC,CASNRQQGLDQFF
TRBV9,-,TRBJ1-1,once,TGTGCCAGCAGCCCGGGCCCCGAGGGGACTGAAGCTTTCTTT,CASSPGPEGTEAFF
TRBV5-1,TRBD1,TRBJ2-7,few,TGCGCCAGCAGGGCACAGGGGATCGGTATCTACGAGCAGTACTTC,CASRAQGIGIYEQYF
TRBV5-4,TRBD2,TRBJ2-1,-,TGTGCCAGCAGCTTGACTAGCGGGAGTCAGAGCTCCTACAATGAGCAGTTCTTC,CASSLTSGSQSSYNEQFF
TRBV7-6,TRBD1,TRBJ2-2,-,TGTGCCAGCAGCGCCGGGACAGGTCTCACCGGGGAGCTGTTTTTT,CASSAGTGLTGELFF
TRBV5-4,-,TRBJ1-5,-,TGTGCCAGCAGCCCCGGGACAAATTATCAGCCCCAGCATTTT,CASSPGTNYQPQHF
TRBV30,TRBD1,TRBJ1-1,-,TGTGCCTGGAACCCCCCGACAGGGATAGACACTGAAGCTTTCTTT,CAWNPPTGIDTEAFF
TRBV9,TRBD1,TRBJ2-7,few,TGTGCCAGCAGCCTCTCACAGGGGGCGATAGGGGAGCAGTACTTC,CASSLSQGAIGEQYF
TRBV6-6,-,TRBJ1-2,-,TGTGCCAGCAGTTCCCACCTTTCAACAGGGTACTATGGCTACACCTTC,CASSSHLSTGYYGYTF
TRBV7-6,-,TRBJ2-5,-,TGTGCCAGCAGCCACTCTTCCACCCAAGAGACCCAGTACTTC,CASSHSSTQETQYF
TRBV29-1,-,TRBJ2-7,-,TGCAGCGTTTCTAAGGGGTACTCCTACGAGCAGTACTTC,CSVSKGYSYEQYF
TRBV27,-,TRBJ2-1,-,TGTGCCAGCCAACCAAGGGGGACATACTACAATGAGCAGTTCTTC,CASQPRGTYYNEQFF
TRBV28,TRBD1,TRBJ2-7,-,TGTGCCAGCAGGGGAAGCGGACAGGGGGTCTACGAGCAGTACTTC,CASRGSGQGVYEQYF
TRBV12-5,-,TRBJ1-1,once,TGTGCTAGTGGTTTGGTGGGGATCGCTGAAGCTTTCTTT,CASGLVGIAEAFF
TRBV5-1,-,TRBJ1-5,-,TGCGCCAGCAGCTTTGACGGATTTAGCAATCAGCCCCAGCATTTT,CASSFDGFSNQPQHF
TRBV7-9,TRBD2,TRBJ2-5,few,TGTGCCAGCAGCCAGGGACTAGCAGCCCAAGAGACCCAGTACTTC,CASSQGLAAQETQYF
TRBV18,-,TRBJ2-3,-,TGTGCCAGCTCACCACCATCCGGGGGCAGAGATACGCAGTATTTT,CASSPPSGGRDTQYF
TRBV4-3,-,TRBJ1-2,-,TGCGCCAGCAGCCAAGGCGCAGTACGGGCGGAGTATGGCTACACCTTC,CASSQGAVRAEYGYTF
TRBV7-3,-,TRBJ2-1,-,TGTGCCAGCAGCTCCCAAAGGCCCCCCAATGAGCAGTTCTTC,CASSSQRPPNEQFF
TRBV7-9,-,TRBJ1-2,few,TGTGCCAGCAGCCCAGCCGGGACGCACTATGGCTACACCTTC,CASSPAGTHYGYTF
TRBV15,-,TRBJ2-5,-,TGTGCCACCAGCAGAGTTGTAGGCCGGGCAGCCCCAGAGACCCAGTACTTC,CATSRVVGRAAPETQYF
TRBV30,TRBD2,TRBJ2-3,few,TGTGCCTGGAATCTCGGGGGGAGCACAGATACGCAGTATTTT,CAWNLGGSTDTQYF
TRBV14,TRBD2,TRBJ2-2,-,TGTGCCAGCAGCCTCGGAGCGGGAGGGATTACCGGGGAGCTGTTTTTT,CASSLGAGGITGELFF
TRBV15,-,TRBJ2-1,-,TGTGCCACCAGCAGAGGAAGTCTCAATGAGCAGTTCTTC,CATSRGSLNEQFF
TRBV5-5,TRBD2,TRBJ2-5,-,TGTGCCAGCAGCTCCGGACTAGCGGGAGTCGAGACCCAGTACTTC,CASSSGLAGVETQYF
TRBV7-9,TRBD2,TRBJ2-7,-,TGTGCCACCCTCCGGGCGGGGGACGAGCAGTACTTC,CATLRAGDEQYF
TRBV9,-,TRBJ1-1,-,TGTGCCAGCAGCGTAGATGCAGGGAGGGCGTCGGCTGAAGCTTTCTTT,CASSVDAGRASAEAFF
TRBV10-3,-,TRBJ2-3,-,TGTGCCATCAGTGAGTTTGGGACCACTAGCACAGATACGCAGTATTTT,CAISEFGTTSTDTQYF
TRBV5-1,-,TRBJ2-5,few,TGCGCCAGCAGCTTCACGGGATCGGGAGAGACCCAGTACTTC,CASSFTGSGETQYF
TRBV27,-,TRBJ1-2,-,TGTGCCAGCAGTTTGGGGGGAAACTATGGCTACACCTTC,CASSLGGNYGYTF
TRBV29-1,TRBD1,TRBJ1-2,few,TGCAGCGCGGGACAGGGAAACTATGGCTACACCTTC,CSAGQGNYGYTF
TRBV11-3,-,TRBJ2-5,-,TGTGCCAGCAGCTTACTCAGGGGAGAGACCCAGTACTTC,CASSLLRGETQYF
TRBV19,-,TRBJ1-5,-,TGTGCCAGTAGTATACTTTTTGCAGGGCAGAATGATCAGCCCCAGCATTTT,CASSILFAGQNDQPQHF
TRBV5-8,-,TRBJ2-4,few,TGTGCCAGCAGCTTGGGCACACGCGGAAACATTCAGTACTTC,CASSLGTRGNIQYF
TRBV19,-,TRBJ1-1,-,TGTGCCAGTAGTATTCGAGGAGGAGAAGCTTTCTTT,CASSIRGGEAFF
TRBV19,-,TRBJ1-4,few,TGTGCCAGTAGTACCGGACAGCTAGAAAAACTGTTTTTT,CASSTGQLEKLFF
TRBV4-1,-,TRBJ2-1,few,TGCGCCAGCAGCCATCCAGCGGGCTACAATGAGCAGTTCTTC,CASSHPAGYNEQFF
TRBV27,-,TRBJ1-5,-,TGTGCCAGCAGTTTACAGGGCAATCAGCCCCAGCATTTT,CASSLQGNQPQHF
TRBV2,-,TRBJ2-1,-,TGTGCCAGCAGTGCCTCTCATGAGCAGTTCTTC,CASSASHEQFF